Included here is one T cell receptor (beta chain) sequence, with context. Its target is not known. The CDR3 has 16 amino acids. The ends were cut back, 9 bases at V and 0 bases at J, with 17 bases in the middle. The germline CDR1 and CDR2 sequences are LNHDA and SQIVND (reference sequence). Measured with immunoSEQ multiplex PCR; TCRdb has only the in-frame clones, and not every one. This sample carries 85,000 to 120,000 clones, about 85% of them seen once, and the ten largest clones take around 1.9%. These data originate in a study of cytomegalovirus exposure and HLA in healthy donors. As for the study in general: The 100 to 150 validation repertoires were reported in a later analysis to have been generated on the same platform as the 666 first-cohort repertoires. Study-level findings and limits: Associated with cytomegalovirus, according to the listing, were 150 to 200 TCR beta chains. It was reported that the classifier diagnosed cytomegalovirus status with high specificity and sensitivity in both the original and validation cohorts. The study found most TCR sequences rare, yet found some public TCRs in many donors.

The gene calls are TRBV19 and TRBJ1-4; a weak D match, TRBD1 (6 bases). The TCR sequence derives from a woman aged 18 to 35 in good health and CMV-seropositive. The specimen sequenced was PBMCs. The CDR3 DNA reads TGTGCCAGCCAACAGGGCCCAATTGCAACTAATGAAAAACTGTTTTTT. Its protein product is CASQQGPIATNEKLFF.